One sample yielded the 24 T cell receptor beta chains listed below, sequenced in a study of blood T cell repertoires in COVID-19. Measured with immunoSEQ multiplex PCR; TCRdb has only the in-frame clones, and not every one. The sample lists over 200,000 clones; roughly 88% were seen once. The sample consisted of peripheral blood. These TCRs come from a woman aged 25 to 39 with acute or convalescent COVID-19.

The V and J genes are TRBV5-4 and TRBJ1-1; D is ambiguous. The CDR3 has 14 amino acids. Trimming cost V 1 base and J 3 bases, with 10 bases left between them. The germline CDR1 and CDR2 sequences are SGHNT and YYREEE (reference sequence). CDR3 coding DNA: TGTGCCAGCAGCTTGCCGGCGGTCGACACTGAAGCTTTCTTT. This gives the protein CASSLPAVDTEAFF.

The DNA for the CDR3 is TGTGCCAGCAGCTTGGCGGTTATGAACACTGAAGCTTTCTTT. It encodes CASSLAVMNTEAFF. V is TRBV5-8 and J is TRBJ1-1; no clear D gene. The CDR3 has 14 residues. The ends were cut back, 0 bases at V and 0 bases at J, with 6 bases in the middle. From germline, CDR1 is SGHTS and CDR2 YDEGEE.

This clone was observed a handful of times. The chain links TRBV9 to TRBJ2-7, with 8 bases aligning to TRBD2. The ends lost 4 bases at V and 3 bases at J; junction bases unmatched: 6. The CDR3 is 14 residues long. Germline V gives CDR1 SGDLS, CDR2 YYNGEE. The CDR3 sequence is CASSQLAGGYEQYF. In DNA form, the CDR3 reads TGTGCCAGCAGCCAATTGGCGGGAGGCTACGAGCAGTACTTC. Full variable domain (outside the CDR3, taken from reference TRBV9 and TRBJ2-7): DSGVTQTPKHLITATGQRVTLRCSPRSGDLSVYWYQQSLDQGLQFLIQYYNGEERAKGNILERFSAQQFPDLHSELNLSSLELGDSALYFCASSQLAGGYEQYFGPGTRLTVT.

The chain joins TRBV6-6 to TRBJ2-7, with TRBD1 matching over 9 bases. The CDR3 contains 14 residues. The V gene end was trimmed by 2 bases and the J gene end by 4 bases; junction bases not matched to a gene: 3. Germline loops: CDR1 MNHNY, CDR2 SVGAGI (reference sequence). This CDR3 is CASSYPGTGYEQYF. DNA of the CDR3: TGTGCCAGCAGTTACCCCGGGACAGGGTACGAGCAGTACTTC.

The rearrangement links TRBV4-2 to TRBJ2-7, with TRBD1 matching 7 bases. The V gene's germline CDR1 is LGHNA and CDR2 YNFKEQ. The V gene end was trimmed by 4 bases and the J gene end by 2 bases; junction bases not matched to a gene: 11. CDR3 size: 16 residues. In DNA, the CDR3 is TGTGCCAGCAGCCCGACCCAGGGGACAGTTGCCTACGAGCAGTACTTC. This encodes CASSPTQGTVAYEQYF.

The table lists this clone with a count of one. The CDR3 loop is CASGTRTGANSYEQYF. CDR3 in DNA: TGTGCTAGTGGTACCCGGACAGGAGCCAACTCCTACGAGCAGTACTTC. The V and J genes are TRBV12-5 and TRBJ2-7; the match to TRBD1 covers 7 bases. Looked up from germline, CDR1 is LGHNT and CDR2 is FRNRAP. The V segment lost 5 bases and the J segment 0 bases; nucleotides outside the gene matches: 10. This CDR3 is built from 16 residues. Looking up the rest from reference TRBV12-5 and TRBJ2-7 gives the full variable domain: DARVTQTPRHKVTEMGQEVTMRCQPILGHNTVFWYRQTMMQGLELLAYFRNRAPLDDSGMPKDRFSAEMPDATLATLKIQPSEPRDSAVYFCASGTRTGANSYEQYFGPGTRLTVT.

The J gene is TRBJ1-2, the V gene TRBV10-1; D not certain. V was cut by 2 bases and J by 4 bases, with 11 bases left in between. The germline gives CDR1 WNHNN, CDR2 SYGVQD (reference sequence). The CDR3 sequence is 14 residues long. This CDR3 is CASSERAGGYGYTF. CDR3 bases: TGCGCCAGCAGTGAGAGGGCAGGAGGCTATGGCTACACCTTC.

This chain uses TRBV7-2 with TRBJ2-3; D is possibly TRBD1 (7 bases). The CDR3 runs 17 residues. Germline CDR1 SGHTA, CDR2 FQGNSA. With 1 base removed from V and 0 bases from J, the gap between germline ends came to 14 bases. DNA for the CDR3: TGTGCCAGCAGCTTAGGGGCCAGGGGGAGGAGCACAGATACGCAGTATTTT. This sequence encodes CASSLGARGRSTDTQYF.

The V call is TRBV6-1, the J call TRBJ1-1; no reliable D call. This CDR3 region has 14 residues. V shed 2 bases and J shed 4 bases, with 11 bases lying between them. From germline, CDR1 is MNHNS and CDR2 SASEGT. CDR3 protein: CASSEFGGSTEAFF. CDR3 DNA sequence: TGTGCCAGCAGTGAATTCGGAGGGAGCACTGAAGCTTTCTTT.

Remarks on this clone: Other DNA sequences in this specimen translate into the identical CDR3. The chain couples TRBV3-1 (or the pseudogene TRBV3-2) to TRBJ2-5; maybe TRBD2 (6 bases). V lost 1 base to trimming and J lost 2 bases, with 8 bases between them. Germline V gene sequence: CDR1 LGHDT, CDR2 YNNKEL (reference sequence). This CDR3 region has 14 residues. The CDR3 loop is CASSQGRGQETQYF. Written as DNA, the CDR3 is TGTGCCAGCAGCCAAGGGCGGGGACAAGAGACCCAGTACTTC.

The chain couples TRBV4-1 to TRBJ2-3, with 7 bases that match TRBD1. Germline loops: CDR1 MGHRA, CDR2 YSYEKL. There are 16 residues in the CDR3. The V segment lost 3 bases and the J segment 3 bases; nucleotides outside the gene matches: 9. CDR3 nucleotides: TGCGCCAGCAGCCAGCCCGGACAGGACAAGACAGATACGCAGTATTTT. Protein: CASSQPGQDKTDTQYF.

V is TRBV19 and J is TRBJ2-1; 8 nucleotides align to TRBD1. Per the germline V gene, CDR1 is LNHDA and CDR2 is SQIVND (reference sequence). V lost 3 bases and J lost 8; bases outside the gene matches: 12. The CDR3 loop spans 16 amino acids. The CDR3 DNA reads as TGTGCCAGTAGTATTTCCGGGACAGGTCATCGGGATGAGCAGTTCTTC. As protein: CASSISGTGHRDEQFF.

The chain joins TRBV1 to TRBJ2-7; TRBD2 was called by the table and not checked on the DNA. TRBV1 counts as a pseudogene. The CDR3 runs to 11 residues. The CDR3 DNA sequence: TGCACCAGCAGCCCCCTCGACGAGCAGTACTTC. Residues: CTSSPLDEQYF.

This clone was seen a single time. This chain links TRBV24-1 with TRBJ2-3; 7 bases are a match to TRBD1. CDR3 length: 15 amino acids. V was pared by 4 bases and J by 2 bases, with 5 bases of the junction left unmatched. Per germline, CDR1 KGHDR and CDR2 SFDVKD. This chain's CDR3 is CATSDLTGATDTQYF. The CDR3 DNA sequence: TGTGCCACCAGTGACCTTACAGGGGCCACAGATACGCAGTATTTT.

The rearrangement joins TRBV10-3 to TRBJ2-7; perhaps TRBD1 as D (7 bases). Trimming took 6 bases from V and 6 from J, leaving 15 bases between them. The CDR3 is 13 residues long. Germline-derived CDR1 and CDR2 are ENHRY and SYGVKD. CDR3 amino acids: CAIRTGRISEQYF. As DNA, the CDR3 is TGTGCCATCAGGACAGGGAGGATTAGCGAGCAGTACTTC.

The chain joins TRBV11-2 to TRBJ2-1, with no clear D. V lost 1 base and J 7 bases, leaving 5 bases between the germline ends. The CDR3 extends over 12 amino acids. Per germline, CDR1 SGHAT and CDR2 FQNNGV. The CDR3 region is CASSLVGNEQFF. The CDR3 DNA reads TGTGCCAGCAGCTTAGTCGGGAATGAGCAGTTCTTC.

The J gene is TRBJ2-5, the V gene TRBV6-2 or TRBV6-3, with 7 bases fitting TRBD2. The ends lost 6 bases at V and 5 bases at J; junction bases unmatched: 21. The V gene's germline CDR1 is MNHEY and CDR2 SVGEGT. This CDR3 spans 18 amino acids. Written as DNA, the CDR3 is TGTGCCAGCAGCCCCGGTCTTGCGGGAGAGGCAGTCAGGGAGACCCAGTACTTC. Residues: CASSPGLAGEAVRETQYF.

The V call is TRBV25-1, the J call TRBJ1-1; TRBD1 matches at 11 bases. Germline CDR1 MGHDK, CDR2 SYGVNS. V shed 5 bases, J shed 3 bases, and the junction held 2 bases outside the gene matches. The CDR3 is 14 residues long. CDR3 sequence: CASSKGQGDTEAFF. CDR3 DNA sequence: TGTGCCAGCAGTAAGGGACAGGGGGACACTGAAGCTTTCTTT.

The chain couples TRBV6-1 to TRBJ1-5; weak D call: TRBD1 (6 bases). The V gene lost 3 bases and the J gene lost 0 bases, with 9 bases spanning the gap. In germline, CDR1 is MNHNS, CDR2 SASEGT. The CDR3 sequence is 15 residues long. CDR3 residues: CASSETGHSNQPQHF. CDR3 nucleotide sequence: TGTGCCAGCAGTGAGACAGGTCATAGCAATCAGCCCCAGCATTTT.

J is TRBJ2-5 and V is TRBV14, with TRBD1 as a possible D gene (5 bases). V lost 3 bases, J lost 3 bases, and 11 bases lay in between. Germline V lookup: CDR1 SGHDN, CDR2 FVKESK. The CDR3 is made up of 14 amino acids. Here the CDR3 reads CASSHARVEETQYF. The CDR3 nucleotides read TGTGCCAGCAGCCATGCCAGGGTGGAAGAGACCCAGTACTTC.

The V and J genes are TRBV15 and TRBJ1-4, with D possibly being TRBD1 (5 bases). The CDR3 spans 16 residues. Deletions cut 0 bases from V and 8 bases from J, with 16 bases between. The germline CDR1 and CDR2 sequences are LNHNV and YYDKDF (reference sequence). Here the CDR3 DNA reads TGTGCCACCAGCAGAGATCTGGCACAGGCCGGGGAAAAACTGTTTTTT. Translating it yields CATSRDLAQAGEKLFF. The full variable domain, its missing parts supplied by reference TRBV15 and TRBJ1-4, is DAMVIQNPRYQVTQFGKPVTLSCSQTLNHNVMYWYQQKSSQAPKLLFHYYDKDFNNEADTPDNFQSRRPNTSFCFLDIRSPGLGDTAMYLCATSRDLAQAGEKLFFGSGTQLSVL.

The chain combines TRBV9 with TRBJ1-2; D possibly corresponds to TRBD1 (5 bases). The CDR3 spans 13 residues. Germline CDR1 is SGDLS and CDR2 is YYNGEE. V was shortened by 0 bases and J by 4 bases, with 7 bases between the two germline ends. The CDR3 is CASSVGGGYGYTF. For the CDR3, the DNA is TGTGCCAGCAGCGTAGGCGGGGGCTATGGCTACACCTTC.

The V gene is TRBV28, the J gene TRBJ2-7; D unresolved. Trimming took off 4 bases at V and 3 bases at J, with 4 bases between the two ends. Germline CDR1 is MDHEN and CDR2 is SYDVKM. CDR3 length equals 11 residues. As DNA, the CDR3 is TGTGCCAGCAGTTACGGCTACGAGCAGTACTTC. Amino acids: CASSYGYEQYF.

This chain connects TRBV6-5 to TRBJ1-4, with D possibly matching TRBD1 (5 bases). The ends were cut back, 6 bases at V and 0 bases at J, with 11 bases in the middle. Looked up from germline, CDR1 is MNHEY and CDR2 is SVGAGI. The CDR3 is 15 amino acids. CDR3: CASRGTAATNEKLFF. The CDR3 region has the DNA TGTGCCAGCAGAGGGACTGCCGCAACTAATGAAAAACTGTTTTTT.